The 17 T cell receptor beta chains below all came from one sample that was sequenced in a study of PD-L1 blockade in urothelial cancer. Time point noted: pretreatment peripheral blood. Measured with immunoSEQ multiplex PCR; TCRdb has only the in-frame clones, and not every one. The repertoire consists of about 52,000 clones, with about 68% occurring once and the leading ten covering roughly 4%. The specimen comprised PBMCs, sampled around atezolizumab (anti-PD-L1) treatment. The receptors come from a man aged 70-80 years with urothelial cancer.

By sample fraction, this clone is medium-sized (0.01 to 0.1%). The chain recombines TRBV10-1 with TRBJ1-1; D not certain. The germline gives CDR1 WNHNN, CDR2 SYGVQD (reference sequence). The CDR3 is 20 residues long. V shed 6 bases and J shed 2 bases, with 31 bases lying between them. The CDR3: CASSLSPTEGCPRKNTEAFF. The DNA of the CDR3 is TGCGCCAGCAGCCTGAGCCCCACAGAGGGATGCCCCCGGAAAAACACTGAAGCTTTCTTT.

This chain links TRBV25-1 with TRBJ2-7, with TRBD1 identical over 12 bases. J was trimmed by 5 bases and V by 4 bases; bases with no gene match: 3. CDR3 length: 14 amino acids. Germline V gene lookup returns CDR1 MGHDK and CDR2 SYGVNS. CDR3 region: CASSGDRGLDEQYF. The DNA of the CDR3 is TGTGCCAGCAGTGGGGACAGGGGGCTGGACGAGCAGTACTTC.

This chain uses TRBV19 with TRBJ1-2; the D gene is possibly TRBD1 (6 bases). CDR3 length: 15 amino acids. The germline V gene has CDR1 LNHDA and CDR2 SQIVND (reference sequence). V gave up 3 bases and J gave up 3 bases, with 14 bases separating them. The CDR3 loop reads CASSIYWGRDYGYTF. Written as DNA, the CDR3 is TGTGCCAGTAGTATTTATTGGGGGCGCGACTATGGCTACACCTTC.

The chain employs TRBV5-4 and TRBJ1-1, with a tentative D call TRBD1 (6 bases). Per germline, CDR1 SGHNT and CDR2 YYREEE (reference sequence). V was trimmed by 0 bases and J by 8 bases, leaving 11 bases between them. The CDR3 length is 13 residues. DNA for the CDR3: TGTGCCAGCAGCTTGGACAGGGTAACGGAAGCTTTCTTT. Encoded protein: CASSLDRVTEAFF.

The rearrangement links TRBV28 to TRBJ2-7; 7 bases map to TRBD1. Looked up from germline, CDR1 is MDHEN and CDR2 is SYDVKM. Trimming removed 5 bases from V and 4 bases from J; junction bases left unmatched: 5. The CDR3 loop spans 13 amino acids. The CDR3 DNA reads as TGTGCCAGCAGTCGGACAGGAGGATACGAGCAGTACTTC. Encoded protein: CASSRTGGYEQYF.

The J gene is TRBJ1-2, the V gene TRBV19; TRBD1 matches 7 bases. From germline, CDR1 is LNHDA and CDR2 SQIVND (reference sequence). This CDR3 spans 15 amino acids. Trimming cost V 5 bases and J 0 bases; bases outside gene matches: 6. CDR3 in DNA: TGTGCCAGTAGTCCCCGGGACAGAGCTAACTATGGCTACACCTTC. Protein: CASSPRDRANYGYTF.

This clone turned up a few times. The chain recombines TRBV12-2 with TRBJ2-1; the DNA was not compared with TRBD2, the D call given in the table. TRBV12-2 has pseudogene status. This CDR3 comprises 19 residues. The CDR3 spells CASRLGFPSTGLECNEQFF. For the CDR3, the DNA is TGTGCAAGTCGCTTAGGGTTCCCTAGTACGGGACTAGAATGCAATGAGCAGTTCTTC.

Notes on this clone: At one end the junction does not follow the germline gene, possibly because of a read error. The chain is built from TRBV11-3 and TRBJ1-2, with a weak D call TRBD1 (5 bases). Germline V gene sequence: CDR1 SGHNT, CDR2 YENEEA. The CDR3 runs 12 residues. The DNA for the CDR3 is TGTGCCAGCAGCTTCGGGACCGCGGGACCCTCCTTC. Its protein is CASSFGTAGPSF.

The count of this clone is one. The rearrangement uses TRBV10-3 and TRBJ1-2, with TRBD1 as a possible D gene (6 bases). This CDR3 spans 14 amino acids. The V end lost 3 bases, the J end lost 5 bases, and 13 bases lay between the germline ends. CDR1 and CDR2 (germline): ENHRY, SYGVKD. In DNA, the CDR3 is TGTGCCATCAGTGAAGGAAGGCAGGGGTATGGCTACACCTTC. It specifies CAISEGRQGYGYTF.

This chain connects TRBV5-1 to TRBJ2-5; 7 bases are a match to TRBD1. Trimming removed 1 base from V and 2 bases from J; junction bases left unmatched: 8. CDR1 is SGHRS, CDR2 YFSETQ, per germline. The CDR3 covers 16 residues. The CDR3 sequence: CASSLTGVSRQETQYF. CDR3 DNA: TGCGCCAGCAGCTTGACAGGGGTTTCGCGGCAAGAGACCCAGTACTTC.

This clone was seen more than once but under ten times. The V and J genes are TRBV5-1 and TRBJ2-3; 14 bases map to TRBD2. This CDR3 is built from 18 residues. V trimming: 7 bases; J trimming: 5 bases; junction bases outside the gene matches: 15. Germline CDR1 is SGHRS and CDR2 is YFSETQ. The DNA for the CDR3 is TGCGCCAGCCAAACCGGGACTAGCGGGGGTGGCTTGGTAGATACGCAGTATTTT. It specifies CASQTGTSGGGLVDTQYF.

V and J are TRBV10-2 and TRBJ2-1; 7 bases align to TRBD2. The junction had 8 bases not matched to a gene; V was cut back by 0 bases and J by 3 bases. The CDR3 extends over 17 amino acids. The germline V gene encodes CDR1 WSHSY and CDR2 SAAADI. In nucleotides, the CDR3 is TGCGCCAGCAGTGAGTCAGGGAGCGGGAAAAGCTACAATGAGCAGTTCTTC. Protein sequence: CASSESGSGKSYNEQFF.

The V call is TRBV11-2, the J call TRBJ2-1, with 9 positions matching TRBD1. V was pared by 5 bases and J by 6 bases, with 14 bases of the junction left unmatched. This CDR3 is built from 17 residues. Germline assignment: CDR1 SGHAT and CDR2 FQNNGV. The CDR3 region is CASSARDRVFIGNEQFF. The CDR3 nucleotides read TGTGCCAGCAGCGCCCGGGACAGGGTATTCATCGGCAATGAGCAGTTCTTC.

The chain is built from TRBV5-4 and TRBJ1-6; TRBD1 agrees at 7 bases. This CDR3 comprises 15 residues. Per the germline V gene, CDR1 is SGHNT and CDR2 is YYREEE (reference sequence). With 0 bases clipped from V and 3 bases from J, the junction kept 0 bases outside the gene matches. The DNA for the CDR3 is TGTGCCAGCAGCTTGGGACAGGGCTATAATTCACCCCTCCACTTT. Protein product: CASSLGQGYNSPLHF. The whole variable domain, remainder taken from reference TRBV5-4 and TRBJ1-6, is ETGVTQSPTHLIKTRGQQVTLRCSSQSGHNTVSWYQQALGQGPQFIFQYYREEENGRGNFPPRFSGLQFPNYSSELNVNALELDDSALYLCASSLGQGYNSPLHFGNGTRLTVT.

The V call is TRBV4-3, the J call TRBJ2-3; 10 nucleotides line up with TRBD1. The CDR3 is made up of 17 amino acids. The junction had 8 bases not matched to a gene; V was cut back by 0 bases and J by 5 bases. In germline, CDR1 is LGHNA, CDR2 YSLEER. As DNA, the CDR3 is TGCGCCAGCAGCCAAGATTCCGGGACAGGGGCTAGAGATACGCAGTATTTT. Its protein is CASSQDSGTGARDTQYF.

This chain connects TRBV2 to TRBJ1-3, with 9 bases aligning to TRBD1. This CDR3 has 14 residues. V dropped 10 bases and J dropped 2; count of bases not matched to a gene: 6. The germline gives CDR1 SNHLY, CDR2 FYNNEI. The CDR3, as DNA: TGTGCCACCTGGGGACAGGGCGCTGGAAACACCATATATTTT. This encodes CATWGQGAGNTIYF.

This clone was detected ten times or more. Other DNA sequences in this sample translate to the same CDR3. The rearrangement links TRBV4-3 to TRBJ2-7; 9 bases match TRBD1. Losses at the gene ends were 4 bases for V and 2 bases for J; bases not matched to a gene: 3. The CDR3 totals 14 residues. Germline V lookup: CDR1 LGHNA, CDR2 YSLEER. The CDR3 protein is CASSPRTGAYEQYF. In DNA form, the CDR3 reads TGCGCCAGCAGCCCGAGGACAGGGGCCTACGAGCAGTACTTC.